This T cell receptor beta chain was found in a study of human T cells and chemical hapten exposure. Study context: Subjects had 2% DPC placed on about 2 cm by about 2 cm of upper inner arm skin for sensitization. Weekly diphenylcyclopropenone doses were given to patients' scalps across the roughly 25-week study. The study, taken as a whole, reports: Versus controls, significantly more large CDR3 similarity clusters arose from expanded TCRs.

This clonotype was seen ten or more times. Its matching antigen is unknown. Germline lookup yields CDR1 LNHDA and CDR2 SQIVND (reference sequence). Trimming took off 5 bases at V and 12 bases at J, with 14 bases between the two ends. The CDR3 length is 11 residues. Using its own MiXCR run on the RACE reads, TCRdb lists one record per CDR3 protein. In the table there are over 85,000 distinct CDR3 sequences, around 9.3% of which are singletons. Time point indicated: patch test 2, 6 weeks after DPC sensitization. Treatment meaning: therapeutic diphenylcyclopropenone sensitization with weekly scalp DPC. Investigators collected blood before applying each patch test.

Sequenced here: whole blood, sampled in connection with sensitization to the hapten diphenylcyclopropenone (DPC). This rearrangement joins TRBV19 to TRBJ2-7; possible D gene TRBD1, 6 bases. The receptor was derived from a middle-aged woman with alopecia areata. Some clones in this sample may be carry-over from other donors' samples. CDR3 sequence reads: CASSVTGILYF. For the CDR3, the DNA is TGTGCCAGTAGTGTGACAGGAATACTGTACTTC.